The 21 T cell receptor beta chains below were found in one sample sequenced in a study of shared clonotypes between healthy human individuals. TCRdb keeps only in-frame clones here, not all; method: immunoSEQ multiplex PCR. Altogether 1.5 million to 1.9 million clones are present, 95% to 99% being singletons, with the ten largest covering about 0.4%. Sample: naive CD4+ T cells sorted from blood. The subset is: CD45RA+ positively selected. The receptors here all came from a man aged 30 to 45 in good health.

The chain has TRBV5-4 and TRBJ2-7; no clear D gene. This CDR3 contains 14 residues. With 0 bases removed from V and 3 bases from J, the gap between germline ends came to 10 bases. Germline CDR1 reads SGHNT; CDR2 reads YYREEE (reference sequence). The CDR3, as DNA: TGTGCCAGCAGCTTGGGCTCCGTTAACTACGAGCAGTACTTC. Residues: CASSLGSVNYEQYF.

The chain has TRBV9 and TRBJ2-7; 8 positions agree with TRBD2. After removal of 0 bases from V and 6 bases from J, the junction contained 8 bases not matched to a gene. CDR3 length equals 15 residues. Per germline, CDR1 SGDLS and CDR2 YYNGEE. CDR3 sequence: CASSVDHSGEGEQYF. The CDR3 bases are TGTGCCAGCAGCGTAGACCATAGCGGGGAGGGCGAGCAGTACTTC.

The chain links TRBV11-1 to TRBJ1-1, with D perhaps TRBD1 (5 bases). V was clipped by 2 bases and J by 1 base, with 8 bases between them. Germline-derived CDR1 and CDR2 are SGHAT and FQDESV (reference sequence). The CDR3 length is 14 residues. The CDR3 loop is CASSLTGRNTEAFF. DNA for the CDR3: TGTGCCAGCAGCTTAACAGGCAGGAACACTGAAGCTTTCTTT.

The J gene is TRBJ1-1, the V gene TRBV7-2; D uncertain. Trimming cost V 2 bases and J 6 bases, with 13 bases left between them. Germline CDR1 is SGHTA and CDR2 is FQGNSA. The CDR3 sequence is 14 residues long. The CDR3 here is CASSLQRTGSEAFF. In DNA, the CDR3 is TGTGCCAGCAGCTTACAGCGGACGGGCTCTGAAGCTTTCTTT. Using reference TRBV7-2 and TRBJ1-1 for the parts outside the CDR3, the full variable domain is GAGVSQSPSNKVTEKGKDVELRCDPISGHTALYWYRQSLGQGLEFLIYFQGNSAPDKSGLPSDRFSAERTGGSVSTLTIQRTQQEDSAVYLCASSLQRTGSEAFFGQGTRLTVV.

This chain uses TRBV2 with TRBJ2-5; D tentatively reads TRBD1 or TRBD2 (6 bases each). The V end was cut by 4 bases, the J end by 2 bases, with 17 bases between. The CDR3 sequence is 16 residues long. Germline CDR1 and CDR2: SNHLY and FYNNEI. In DNA form, the CDR3 reads TGTGCCAGCAGTGCGGGTCTTCGGGGGCCGCAAGAGACCCAGTACTTC. Encoded protein: CASSAGLRGPQETQYF.

Comment on this clone: The identical CDR3 is also encoded by other nucleotide sequences in the sample. The CDR3 DNA sequence: TGTGCCAGCAGCGTAGGAGCTGCAGATACGCAGTATTTT. Translated: CASSVGAADTQYF. The V call is TRBV9, the J call TRBJ2-3; no reliable D call. With 0 bases removed from V and 4 bases from J, the gap between germline ends came to 6 bases. Germline-derived CDR1 and CDR2 are SGDLS and YYNGEE. The CDR3 spans 13 residues.

This CDR3 is CASSPQAKTPQGTQYF. CDR3 DNA: TGTGCCAGCTCACCACAGGCAAAGACCCCACAGGGAACCCAGTACTTC. V gene TRBV18 combines with J gene TRBJ2-5, with D possibly being TRBD1 (6 bases). V was shortened by 1 base and J by 8 bases, with 20 bases between the two germline ends. Germline values: CDR1 KGHSH, CDR2 LQKENI. The length of the CDR3 is 16 residues.

This rearrangement joins TRBV4-1 to TRBJ2-4; TRBD2 aligns across 8 bases. V was pared by 4 bases and J by 3 bases, with 8 bases of the junction left unmatched. Germline V gene sequence: CDR1 MGHRA, CDR2 YSYEKL. CDR3 length: 16 residues. The CDR3 DNA is TGCGCCAGCAGCCGCCCCGGGCGGGAGGACAAAAACATTCAGTACTTC. This sequence encodes CASSRPGREDKNIQYF.

The chain is built from TRBV5-1 and TRBJ2-1; 8 bases fit TRBD2. The V segment lost 4 bases and the J segment 0 bases; nucleotides outside the gene matches: 9. The CDR3 has 17 amino acids. Looked up from germline, CDR1 is SGHRS and CDR2 is YFSETQ. CDR3 protein: CASSPGPSGYSYNEQFF. The CDR3, as DNA: TGCGCCAGCAGCCCCGGGCCTAGCGGGTACTCCTACAATGAGCAGTTCTTC.

The chain is built from TRBV7-6 and TRBJ2-7, with TRBD2 matching over 10 bases. Germline V CDR1 and CDR2: SGHVS, FNYEAQ. After removal of 5 bases from V and 4 bases from J, the junction contained 11 bases not matched to a gene. The CDR3 runs 16 residues. The CDR3 sequence: CASSAYLAGVGYEQYF. Here the CDR3 DNA reads TGTGCCAGCAGCGCCTACCTAGCGGGAGTAGGGTACGAGCAGTACTTC. The full variable domain, rest sourced from reference TRBV7-6 and TRBJ2-7, is GAGVSQSPRYKVTKRGQDVALRCDPISGHVSLYWYRQALGQGPEFLTYFNYEAQQDKSGLPNDRFSAERPEGSISTLTIQRTEQRDSAMYRCASSAYLAGVGYEQYFGPGTRLTVT.

This clone was detected once. This sample includes further DNA sequences coding for the same CDR3. V is TRBV6-1 and J is TRBJ2-7; D gene ambiguous. The V end lost 6 bases, the J end lost 3 bases, and 6 bases lay between the germline ends. Germline-derived CDR1 and CDR2 are MNHNS and SASEGT. The CDR3 length is 11 residues. The CDR3 sequence: CASSEIYEQYF. DNA for the CDR3: TGTGCCAGCAGCGAGATCTACGAGCAGTACTTC.

The chain couples TRBV7-6 to TRBJ2-1; 12 bases map to TRBD2. The CDR3 length is 14 residues. Germline V gene sequence: CDR1 SGHVS, CDR2 FNYEAQ. With V trimmed by 6 bases and J by 7 bases, 4 bases remained unmatched. CDR3 sequence: CASRTLAGGNEQFF. CDR3 bases: TGTGCCAGCAGGACTCTAGCGGGAGGGAATGAGCAGTTCTTC. Looking up the rest from reference TRBV7-6 and TRBJ2-1 gives the full variable domain: GAGVSQSPRYKVTKRGQDVALRCDPISGHVSLYWYRQALGQGPEFLTYFNYEAQQDKSGLPNDRFSAERPEGSISTLTIQRTEQRDSAMYRCASRTLAGGNEQFFGPGTRLTVL.

CDR3 coding DNA: TGTGCCAGCAGCTTTAGCCGCCGGGGAATTGGGGAAGATACGCAGTATTTT. This encodes CASSFSRRGIGEDTQYF. J is TRBJ2-3 and V is TRBV7-2; weak D call: TRBD2 (5 bases). The CDR3 has 17 amino acids. The germline V gene has CDR1 SGHTA and CDR2 FQGNSA. The V end lost 3 bases, the J end lost 5 bases, and 21 bases lay between the germline ends.

The rearrangement uses TRBV7-9 and TRBJ2-7, with D perhaps being TRBD1 or TRBD2 (5 bases each). Trimming cost V 5 bases and J 6 bases, with 17 bases left between them. There are 14 residues in the CDR3. The germline CDR1 and CDR2 sequences are SEHNR and FQNEAQ (reference sequence). The CDR3: CASSAAGTKSEQYF. The CDR3 DNA sequence: TGTGCCAGCAGCGCAGCCGGGACCAAGAGCGAGCAGTACTTC.

The chain combines TRBV9 with TRBJ2-1; D unresolved. CDR1 and CDR2 (germline): SGDLS, YYNGEE. This CDR3 has 15 residues. Trimming shortened V by 0 bases and J by 0 bases, and 7 bases separated the two germline ends. The CDR3 coding sequence is TGTGCCAGCAGCGTAGCAGTGGGCTCCTACAATGAGCAGTTCTTC. Translation gives CASSVAVGSYNEQFF.

The CDR3 bases are TGTGCCAGCAGCAATACTTTCAGGGCCTCTAGCACAGATACGCAGTATTTT. Translating it yields CASSNTFRASSTDTQYF. This sequence joins TRBV7-2 and TRBJ2-3; D perhaps matches TRBD1 (5 bases). The CDR3 loop spans 17 amino acids. Germline lookup yields CDR1 SGHTA and CDR2 FQGNSA. V was cut by 5 bases and J by 0 bases, with 18 bases left in between. The full variable domain, completed using reference TRBV7-2 and TRBJ2-3, is GAGVSQSPSNKVTEKGKDVELRCDPISGHTALYWYRQSLGQGLEFLIYFQGNSAPDKSGLPSDRFSAERTGGSVSTLTIQRTQQEDSAVYLCASSNTFRASSTDTQYFGPGTRLTVL.

The DNA for the CDR3 is TGTGCCAGCTCACCAAGAAGGGCGGTAGTCTCTGGGGCCAACGTCCTGACTTTC. Protein sequence: CASSPRRAVVSGANVLTF. This chain connects TRBV18 to TRBJ2-6; D not resolved. V was clipped by 2 bases and J by 0 bases, with 14 bases between them. CDR3 size: 18 residues. In germline, CDR1 is KGHSH, CDR2 LQKENI.

This chain joins TRBV5-1 and TRBJ2-7; D possibly uses TRBD1 or TRBD2 (5 bases each). This CDR3 has 14 amino acids. Germline loops: CDR1 SGHRS, CDR2 YFSETQ. V lost 3 bases, J lost 2 bases, and 12 bases lay in between. CDR3 region: CASSSPGPTYEQYF. CDR3 bases: TGCGCCAGCAGCTCGCCGGGACCAACCTACGAGCAGTACTTC.

On this clone: Distinct nucleotide sequences in the sample also encode this CDR3. This chain connects TRBV5-1 to TRBJ2-1, with D possibly TRBD2 on 5 matching bases. Trimming removed 1 base at V and 0 bases at J, with 8 bases between. This CDR3 contains 15 residues. The germline gives CDR1 SGHRS, CDR2 YFSETQ. The CDR3 DNA follows: TGCGCCAGCAGCTTGAGGAGGAGCTCCTACAATGAGCAGTTCTTC. Its protein product is CASSLRRSSYNEQFF.

The chain couples TRBV19 to TRBJ1-1, with a possible D match to TRBD1 (6 bases). This CDR3 has 14 residues. CDR1 and CDR2 (germline): LNHDA, SQIVND (reference sequence). V gave up 4 bases and J gave up 4 bases, with 13 bases separating them. CDR3 residues: CASSTGVSITEAFF. The CDR3 DNA is TGTGCCAGTAGTACAGGGGTTTCGATCACTGAAGCTTTCTTT.

V gene TRBV5-1 combines with J gene TRBJ2-5, with D perhaps TRBD2 (6 bases). Trimming left V 4 bases short and J 1 base short, with 11 bases between. The CDR3 consists of 14 residues. Per germline, CDR1 SGHRS and CDR2 YFSETQ. CDR3 sequence: CASSPLATQETQYF. In DNA form, the CDR3 reads TGCGCCAGCAGCCCCCTAGCGACCCAAGAGACCCAGTACTTC.